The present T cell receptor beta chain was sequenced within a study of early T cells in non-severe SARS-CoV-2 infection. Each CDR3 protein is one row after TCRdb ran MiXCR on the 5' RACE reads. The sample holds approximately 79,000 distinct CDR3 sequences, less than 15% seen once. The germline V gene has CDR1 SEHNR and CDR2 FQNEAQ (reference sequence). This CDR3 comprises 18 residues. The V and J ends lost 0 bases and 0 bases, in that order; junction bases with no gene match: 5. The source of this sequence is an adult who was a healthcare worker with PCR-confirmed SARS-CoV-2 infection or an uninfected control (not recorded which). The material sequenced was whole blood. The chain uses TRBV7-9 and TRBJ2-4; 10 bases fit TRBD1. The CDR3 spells CASSLAPGQGIAKNIQYF. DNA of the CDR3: TGTGCCAGCAGCTTAGCGCCGGGACAGGGGATAGCCAAAAACATTCAGTACTTC.